One sample yielded the 10 T cell receptor beta chains listed below, sequenced in a study of a mutant IDH1 vaccine in newly diagnosed glioma. These receptors' antigens are unknown. The time point denotes: week 47, end of study. All doses held 300 ug of mutant IDH1 20-mer peptide, with topical imiquimod. Measured with immunoSEQ multiplex PCR; TCRdb has only the in-frame clones, and not every one. The sample records roughly 56,000 clones, 60% to 80% being singletons. The sequencing used PBMCs, collected from a glioma patient whose treatment included an IDH1 peptide vaccine. Receptor source: a man in his fifties or sixties with glioma.

This chain joins TRBV7-9 and TRBJ2-7, with TRBD2 matching over 7 bases. With 7 bases clipped from V and 2 bases from J, the junction kept 8 bases outside the gene matches. This CDR3 spans 14 amino acids. CDR1 SEHNR and CDR2 FQNEAQ come from the germline V gene (reference sequence). CDR3 amino acids: CASTGWGGTYEQYF. In DNA form, the CDR3 reads TGTGCCAGCACCGGGTGGGGGGGGACCTACGAGCAGTACTTC.

This clone appeared many times. The chain uses TRBV5-1 and TRBJ1-1, with 8 positions matching TRBD1. Germline CDR1 SGHRS, CDR2 YFSETQ. The CDR3 covers 15 residues. V shed 8 bases and J 0 bases; nucleotides not matched to a gene: 9. CDR3 residues: CASSGQGMMNTEAFF. The CDR3 nucleotides read TGCGCCAGTAGTGGACAGGGAATGATGAACACTGAAGCTTTCTTT.

V gene TRBV30 combines with J gene TRBJ1-1; D gene unclear. Trimming stripped 5 bases from V and 4 bases from J, with 14 bases between. Germline CDR1 and CDR2: GTSNPN and SVGIG (reference sequence). CDR3 length equals 13 residues. CDR3 coding DNA: TGTGCCTGGGACCCACATGAGGGCACTGAAGCTTTCTTT. Encoded protein: CAWDPHEGTEAFF.

The chain carries TRBV2 and TRBJ1-5; D remains unclear. Trimming removed 4 bases at V and 7 bases at J, with 8 bases between. CDR1 and CDR2 (germline): SNHLY, FYNNEI. The CDR3 totals 12 residues. The CDR3 DNA reads TGTGCCAGCAGTGCTGCAAAGCAGCCCCAGCATTTT. Translating gives CASSAAKQPQHF.

This clone was counted a few times. The chain links TRBV7-2 to TRBJ1-5; unclear D gene. Germline V gives CDR1 SGHTA, CDR2 FQGNSA. There are 13 residues in the CDR3. The V gene lost 1 base and the J gene lost 4 bases, with 5 bases spanning the gap. DNA of the CDR3: TGTGCCAGCAGCTTAGGGGTGAATCAGCCCCAGCATTTT. Translation: CASSLGVNQPQHF.

The V call is TRBV9, the J call TRBJ1-5; D might be TRBD1 (5 bases). Deletions cut 4 bases from V and 3 bases from J, with 11 bases between. This CDR3 contains 14 residues. Germline assignment: CDR1 SGDLS and CDR2 YYNGEE. The CDR3 DNA follows: TGTGCCAGCAGCTCAGGGTCCAACAATCAGCCCCAGCATTTT. Protein product: CASSSGSNNQPQHF.

The chain recombines TRBV30 with TRBJ2-6; no reliable D call. Trimming shortened V by 0 bases and J by 2 bases, and 2 bases separated the two germline ends. The CDR3 covers 13 residues. Germline CDR1 is GTSNPN and CDR2 is SVGIG (reference sequence). The CDR3 nucleotides are TGTGCCTGGAGTGTCGCTGGGGCCAACGTCCTGACTTTC. Translated: CAWSVAGANVLTF.

The V and J genes are TRBV7-2 and TRBJ1-1, with unresolved D. Germline V lookup: CDR1 SGHTA, CDR2 FQGNSA. This CDR3 has 15 residues. V lost 1 base and J lost 1, with 10 bases in between. DNA of the CDR3: TGTGCCAGCAGCTTAGGATGGGTCGGGAACACTGAAGCTTTCTTT. Its translation: CASSLGWVGNTEAFF.

By frequency in the sample, this clone is medium-sized (0.01 to 0.1%). The J gene is TRBJ2-6, the V gene TRBV30; D remains ambiguous. Trimming pared 0 bases from V and 1 base from J, leaving 4 bases between. The germline gives CDR1 GTSNPN, CDR2 SVGIG (reference sequence). The CDR3 contains 14 residues. The CDR3 DNA reads TGTGCCTGGAGTGTAGGGTCTGGGGCCAACGTCCTGACTTTC. Translated, it gives CAWSVGSGANVLTF.

The chain joins TRBV6-5 to TRBJ1-1, with a tentative D call TRBD1 (5 bases). V was shortened by 8 bases and J by 0 bases, with 10 bases between the two germline ends. The CDR3 runs 13 residues. The germline CDR1 and CDR2 sequences are MNHEY and SVGAGI. CDR3 protein: CASQDRLNTEAFF. The CDR3 nucleotides are TGTGCCAGCCAAGACAGACTGAACACTGAAGCTTTCTTT.